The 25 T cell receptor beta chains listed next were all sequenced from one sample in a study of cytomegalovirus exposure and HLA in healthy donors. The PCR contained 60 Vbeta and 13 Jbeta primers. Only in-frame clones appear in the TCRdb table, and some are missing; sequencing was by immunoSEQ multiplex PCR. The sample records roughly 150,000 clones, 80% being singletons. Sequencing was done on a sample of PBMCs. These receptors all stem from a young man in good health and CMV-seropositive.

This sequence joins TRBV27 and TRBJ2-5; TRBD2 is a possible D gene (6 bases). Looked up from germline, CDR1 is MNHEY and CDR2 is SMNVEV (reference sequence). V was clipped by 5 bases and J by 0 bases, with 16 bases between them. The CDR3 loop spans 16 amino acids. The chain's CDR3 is CASSSRSGPNQETQYF. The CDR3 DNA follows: TGTGCCAGCAGTAGTAGGAGCGGGCCGAACCAAGAGACCCAGTACTTC.

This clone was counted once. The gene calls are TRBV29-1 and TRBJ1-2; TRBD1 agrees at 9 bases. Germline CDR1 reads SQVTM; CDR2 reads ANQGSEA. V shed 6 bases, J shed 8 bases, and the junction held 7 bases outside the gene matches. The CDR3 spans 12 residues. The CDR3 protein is CSVATGGWGYTF. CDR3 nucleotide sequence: TGCAGCGTCGCTACAGGGGGCTGGGGCTACACCTTC.

The DNA of the CDR3 is TGTGCCAGCAGCTTTAGACAGACCCCACCCTACGAGCAGTACTTC. It encodes CASSFRQTPPYEQYF. The chain recombines TRBV5-5 with TRBJ2-7, with D possibly being TRBD1 (5 bases). The length of the CDR3 is 15 residues. CDR1 and CDR2 (germline): SGHKS, YYEKEE (reference sequence). Trimming left V 2 bases short and J 2 bases short, with 14 bases between.

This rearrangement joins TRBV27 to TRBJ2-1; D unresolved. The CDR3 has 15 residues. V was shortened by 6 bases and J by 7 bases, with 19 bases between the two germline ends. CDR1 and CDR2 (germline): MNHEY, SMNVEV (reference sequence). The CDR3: CASSPLAAAPNEQFF. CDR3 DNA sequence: TGTGCCAGCAGCCCGCTGGCGGCAGCTCCGAATGAGCAGTTCTTC.

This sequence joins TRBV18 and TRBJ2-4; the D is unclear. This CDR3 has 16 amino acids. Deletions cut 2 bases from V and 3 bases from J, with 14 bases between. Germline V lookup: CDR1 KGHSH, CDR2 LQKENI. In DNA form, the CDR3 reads TGTGCCAGCTCACCAAGCACAACCAGAGGCAAAAACATTCAGTACTTC. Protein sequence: CASSPSTTRGKNIQYF.

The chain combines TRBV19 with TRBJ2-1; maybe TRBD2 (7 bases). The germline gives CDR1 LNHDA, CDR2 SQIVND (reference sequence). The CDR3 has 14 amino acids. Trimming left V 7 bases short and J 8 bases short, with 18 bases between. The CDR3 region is CASTMGGLLDEQFF. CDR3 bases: TGTGCCAGTACAATGGGGGGGCTGTTGGATGAGCAGTTCTTC.

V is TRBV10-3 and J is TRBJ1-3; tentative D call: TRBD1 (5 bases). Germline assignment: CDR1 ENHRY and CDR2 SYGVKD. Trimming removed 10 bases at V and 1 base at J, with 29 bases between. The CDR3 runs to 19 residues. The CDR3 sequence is CATAIGTGGSIQSGNTIYF. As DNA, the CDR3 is TGTGCCACCGCGATCGGGACTGGAGGTTCCATACAATCTGGAAACACCATATATTTT.

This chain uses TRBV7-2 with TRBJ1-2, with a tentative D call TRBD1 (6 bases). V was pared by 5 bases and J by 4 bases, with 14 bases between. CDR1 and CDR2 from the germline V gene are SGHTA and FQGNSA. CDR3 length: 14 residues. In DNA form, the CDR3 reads TGTGCCAGCAGCGTATCCCAGGGGTCCTATGGCTACACCTTC. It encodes CASSVSQGSYGYTF.

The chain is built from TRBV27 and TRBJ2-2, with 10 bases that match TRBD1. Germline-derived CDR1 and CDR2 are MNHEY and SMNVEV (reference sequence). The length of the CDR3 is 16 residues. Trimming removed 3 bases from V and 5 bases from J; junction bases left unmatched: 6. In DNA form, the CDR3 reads TGTGCCAGCAGTTTTCCCGGGACAGGGGAAACCGGGGAGCTGTTTTTT. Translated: CASSFPGTGETGELFF.

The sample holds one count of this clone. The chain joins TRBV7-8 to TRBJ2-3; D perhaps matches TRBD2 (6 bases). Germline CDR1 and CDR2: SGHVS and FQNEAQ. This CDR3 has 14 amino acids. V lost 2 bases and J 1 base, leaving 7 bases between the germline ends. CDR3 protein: CASSLTGGTDTQYF. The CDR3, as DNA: TGTGCCAGCAGCTTAACGGGGGGCACAGATACGCAGTATTTT.

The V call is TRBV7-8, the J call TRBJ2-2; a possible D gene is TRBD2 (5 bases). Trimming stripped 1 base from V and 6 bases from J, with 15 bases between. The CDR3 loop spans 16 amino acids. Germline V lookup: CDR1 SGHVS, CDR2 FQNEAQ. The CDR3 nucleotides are TGTGCCAGCAGCTTAGGCCCGAGGGTATGGGCCGGGGAGCTGTTTTTT. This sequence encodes CASSLGPRVWAGELFF.

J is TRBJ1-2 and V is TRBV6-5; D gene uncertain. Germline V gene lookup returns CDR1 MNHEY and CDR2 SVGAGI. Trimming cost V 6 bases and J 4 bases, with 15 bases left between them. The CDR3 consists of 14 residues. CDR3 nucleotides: TGTGCCAGCAGCGGGAACCCCGGGCTCTATGGCTACACCTTC. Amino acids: CASSGNPGLYGYTF.

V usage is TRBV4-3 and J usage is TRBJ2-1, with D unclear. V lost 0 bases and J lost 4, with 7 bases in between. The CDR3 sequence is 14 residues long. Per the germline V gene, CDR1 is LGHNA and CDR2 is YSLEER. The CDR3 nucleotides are TGCGCCAGCAGCCAAGAAGGCGGTTACAATGAGCAGTTCTTC. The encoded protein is CASSQEGGYNEQFF.

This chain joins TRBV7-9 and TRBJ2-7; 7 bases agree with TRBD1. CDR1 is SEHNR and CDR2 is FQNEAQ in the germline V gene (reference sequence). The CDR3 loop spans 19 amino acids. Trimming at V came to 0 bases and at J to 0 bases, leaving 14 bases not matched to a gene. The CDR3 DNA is TGTGCCAGCAGCTTAGCCCATAACGAGGGGGCCCGAAGCTCCTACGAGCAGTACTTC. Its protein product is CASSLAHNEGARSSYEQYF.

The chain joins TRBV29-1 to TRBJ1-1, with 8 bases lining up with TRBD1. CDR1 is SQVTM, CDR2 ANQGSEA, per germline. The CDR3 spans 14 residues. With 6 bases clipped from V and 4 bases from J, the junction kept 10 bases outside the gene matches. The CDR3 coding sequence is TGCAGCGTCTCCCGCAACAGGGGGACCACTGAAGCTTTCTTT. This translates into CSVSRNRGTTEAFF.

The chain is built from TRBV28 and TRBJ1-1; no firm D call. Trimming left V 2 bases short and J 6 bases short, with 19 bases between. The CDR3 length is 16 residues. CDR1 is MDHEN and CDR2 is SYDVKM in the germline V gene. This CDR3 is CASSLRPEYRVAEAFF. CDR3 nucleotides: TGTGCCAGCAGTTTAAGGCCGGAGTACCGTGTGGCTGAAGCTTTCTTT.

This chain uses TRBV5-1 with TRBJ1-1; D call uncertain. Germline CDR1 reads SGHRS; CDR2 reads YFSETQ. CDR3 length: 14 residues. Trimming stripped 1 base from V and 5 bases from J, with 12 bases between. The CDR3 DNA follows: TGCGCCAGCAGCTTGTCTTACGGGGTTACTGAAGCTTTCTTT. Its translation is CASSLSYGVTEAFF.

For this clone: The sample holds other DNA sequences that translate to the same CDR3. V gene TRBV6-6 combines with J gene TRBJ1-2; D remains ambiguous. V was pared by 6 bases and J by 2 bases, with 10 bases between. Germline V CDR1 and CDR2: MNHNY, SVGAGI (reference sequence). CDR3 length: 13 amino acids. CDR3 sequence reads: CASRPTANYGYTF. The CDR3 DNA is TGTGCCAGCAGACCTACAGCCAACTATGGCTACACCTTC.

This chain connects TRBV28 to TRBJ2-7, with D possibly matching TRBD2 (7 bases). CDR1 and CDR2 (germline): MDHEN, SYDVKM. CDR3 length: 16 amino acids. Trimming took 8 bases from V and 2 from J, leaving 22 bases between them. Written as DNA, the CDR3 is TGTGCCAGCCTTACCCGGGGGGCAGGGAGGCCCTACGAGCAGTACTTC. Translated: CASLTRGAGRPYEQYF.

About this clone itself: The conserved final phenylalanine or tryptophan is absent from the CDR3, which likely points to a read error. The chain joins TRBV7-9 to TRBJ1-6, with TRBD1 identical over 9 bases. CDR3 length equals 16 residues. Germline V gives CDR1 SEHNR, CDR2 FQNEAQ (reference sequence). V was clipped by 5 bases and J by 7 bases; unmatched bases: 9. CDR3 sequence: CASSAGQGTKNSPLHL. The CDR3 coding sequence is TGTGCCAGCAGCGCGGGACAGGGAACGAAAAATTCACCCCTCCACCTT.

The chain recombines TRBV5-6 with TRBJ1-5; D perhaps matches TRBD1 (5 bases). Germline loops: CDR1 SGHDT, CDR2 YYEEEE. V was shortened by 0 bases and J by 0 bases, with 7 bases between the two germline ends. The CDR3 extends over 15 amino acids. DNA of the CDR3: TGTGCCAGCAGCTTGGCAGGGAATAGCAATCAGCCCCAGCATTTT. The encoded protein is CASSLAGNSNQPQHF. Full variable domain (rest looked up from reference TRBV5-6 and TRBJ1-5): DAGVTQSPTHLIKTRGQQVTLRCSPKSGHDTVSWYQQALGQGPQFIFQYYEEEERQRGNFPDRFSGHQFPNYSSELNVNALLLGDSALYLCASSLAGNSNQPQHFGDGTRLSIL.

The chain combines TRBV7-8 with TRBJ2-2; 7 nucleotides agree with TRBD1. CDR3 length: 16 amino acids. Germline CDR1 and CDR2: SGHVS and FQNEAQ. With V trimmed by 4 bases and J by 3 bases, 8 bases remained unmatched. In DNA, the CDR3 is TGTGCCAGCAGCTCACCAGGGGGTCTGGACACCGGGGAGCTGTTTTTT. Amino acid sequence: CASSSPGGLDTGELFF. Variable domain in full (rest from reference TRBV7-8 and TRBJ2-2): GAGVSQSPRYKVAKRGQDVALRCDPISGHVSLFWYQQALGQGPEFLTYFQNEAQLDKSGLPSDRFFAERPEGSVSTLKIQRTQQEDSAVYLCASSSPGGLDTGELFFGEGSRLTVL.

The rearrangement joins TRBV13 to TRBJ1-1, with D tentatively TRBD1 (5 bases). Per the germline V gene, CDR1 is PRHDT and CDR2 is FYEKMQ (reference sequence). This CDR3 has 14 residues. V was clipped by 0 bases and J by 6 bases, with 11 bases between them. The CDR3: CASSLGGREAEAFF. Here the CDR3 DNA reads TGTGCCAGCAGCTTAGGTGGCAGGGAGGCTGAAGCTTTCTTT.

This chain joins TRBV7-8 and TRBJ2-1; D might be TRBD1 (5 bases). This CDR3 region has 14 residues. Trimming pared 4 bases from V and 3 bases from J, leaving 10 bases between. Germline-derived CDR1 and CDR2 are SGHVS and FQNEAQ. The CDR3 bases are TGTGCCAGCAGCTCGGACACTGTCTACAATGAGCAGTTCTTC. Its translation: CASSSDTVYNEQFF.

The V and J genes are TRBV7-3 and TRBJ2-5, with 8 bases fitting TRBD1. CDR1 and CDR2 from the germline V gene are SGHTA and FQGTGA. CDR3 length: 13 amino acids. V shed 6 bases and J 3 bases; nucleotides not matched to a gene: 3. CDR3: CASRSTGEETQYF. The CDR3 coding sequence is TGTGCCAGCAGATCGACAGGGGAAGAGACCCAGTACTTC.